This TCR beta chain came from a study of cytomegalovirus exposure and HLA in healthy donors (dated by TCRdb to about 2017). Context from the whole study: According to an earlier analysis of 587 of the donors, 150 million to 200 million T cells yielded 90 million to 130 million unique TCR beta sequences and around 300 Gb of sequence data. About 300 gigabases of sequencing data and 70 million to 100 million unique TCR sequences were included in an early release covering about 700 HLA-typed donors. Among the roughly 380 genotyped donors, 81% belonged to the genetic ancestry cluster associated with self-reported Caucasian donors. The study was designed to test whether signatures of past pathogen exposure could be identified by cataloging public T cell receptors. The T cell repertoires of some 700 subjects were profiled by immunosequencing and related to cytomegalovirus serostatus. In addition to the first cohort of roughly 670 subjects, a separate validation cohort of 120 different subjects was used. To predict cytomegalovirus infection status, the study combined high-throughput TCR immunosequencing, statistical association of individual TCRs with disease status, and machine learning. A later analysis re-analyzed previously published TCR beta repertoires from roughly 600 donors and added high-resolution HLA genotyping to study TCR occurrence patterns. In the later analysis, no new phenotypic data were used to find candidate immune exposures; instead, reliance was placed on TCR beta sequences and their occurrence across donors. An earlier analysis of fewer than 700 of the donors applied high-throughput TCR beta sequencing to assess whether each TCR beta V gene segment acted as functional or pseudogenic. Donor age, sex, ethnicity and CMV serostatus were compiled together with the repertoire data. Genome-wide SNP genotypes for about 55% of the roughly 670 donors were used in a later genetic analysis, which treated that subset as a discovery cohort. Every repertoire in the discovery cohort had been generated on one and the same sequencing platform. HLA typing covered class I and class II loci at four-digit resolution. Typing coverage varied by locus: roughly 629-640 donors for A, B, C, DRB1 and DQB1; approximately 500 for DQA1; about 590 for DPA1; roughly 450 for DPB1. Roughly 5 DR-DQ haplotypes were handled as single units for association and clustering, since linkage in the cohort was strong. Across some 400 genotyped donors of the cohort, an average of about 250,000 unique TCR beta nucleotide sequences per donor were sequenced, and around 19% of those sequences were non-productive. Broader findings and caveats from the paper: In a later analysis, the rate of TCR association differed among HLA loci, with DRB1 alleles having the most associated TCRs and HLA-C alleles having the fewest. Broadly in line with IMGT annotations, most TCR beta V segments showed up in productive rearrangements about 90% or about 30% of the time in an earlier analysis of around 550 of the donors. In a later genetic analysis, fewer N-insertions in productive TCRs were reported among donors in an Asian-associated ancestry cluster than the roughly 700-donor mean. A later analysis found that most CMV-associated TCR beta chains appeared HLA-restricted, with HLA associations seemingly driven largely by CMV exposure. A further reported finding was that TCR beta sequences accurately predicted the HLA-A and HLA-B alleles for most subjects in the first cohort. The earlier analysis of approximately 560 of the donors excluded 15 to 20 rarely observed V segments, including chromosome 9 orphons, because counts were too low. The 87-base-pair reads could not distinguish some IMGT-functional V segments, including TRBV6-2 and TRBV6-3, so those segments were excluded. The authors suggested that the approach could potentially be generalized to other disease states and immunological phenotypes. V-gene and J-gene trimming of TCR beta chains was associated with a missense DCLRE1C variant in a later genetic analysis, and the association was replicated in an independent cohort. Most TCR sequences were seen in very few donors, while some public TCRs were found in many individuals. Correlated functional status among segregating V segments might be attributable to linkage disequilibrium, but an unknown experimental factor could not be ruled out. At a false discovery rate of 0.05, a later analysis linked some 18,000 TCR beta sequences to specific HLA alleles. A cluster of highly shared sequence variants was judged likely to be a technical artifact of the sequencing pipeline. In vitro tests confirmed that three of the cytomegalovirus-associated TCR beta chains recognize cytomegalovirus antigens. In a later analysis, several top co-occurrence clusters were reported to appear linked to parvovirus B19, influenza, CMV and Epstein-Barr virus. When HLA alleles, especially DR and DQ, strongly co-occurred, TCR associations were difficult to assign to individual alleles. HLA typing was unavailable for some donors at each locus, so association tests used only the typed subset. In this cohort, only TCR beta chains were sequenced, and detectable features were limited by the absence of alpha or paired-chain data. In a later analysis, HLA-associated TCR beta chains were found to be more clonally expanded and to have lower generation probabilities than equally common non-associated chains. The only immune exposure information available for the cohort was CMV serostatus. The presence/absence analyses assumed that sequencing depth was roughly uniform across donors, and that assumption may not be true. Cytomegalovirus status was reported to be diagnosed by the classifier with high specificity and sensitivity in both the original and validation cohorts. The study gave a list of over 150 TCR beta chains associated with cytomegalovirus.

Preparation of the library involved the immunoSEQ multiplex PCR assay. The multiplex PCR relied on a mix of 60 forward primers for TCR Vbeta segments and 13 reverse primers for TCR Jbeta segments. The CDR3 region of rearranged TCR beta genes was amplified from genomic DNA with a multiplex PCR assay. The Illumina HiSeq System was used to sequence the amplified TCR beta libraries as 87-base-pair reads. From the authors' description of their analysis: In a later analysis, some 80 million unique TCR beta chains were counted across the 690 or so repertoires, and roughly 11 million of these chains were shared by at least two donors. A nearest-neighbor algorithm error-corrected the raw reads and collapsed the reads into unique sequences, merging closely related sequences to remove PCR and sequencing errors. V, D and J gene segments were assigned by aligning CDR3 sequences to IMGT reference sequences. Each retained sequence needed at least a six-nucleotide match to both a V gene segment and a J gene segment. Rearrangements were classified as productive when the CDR3 lacked stop codons and remained in frame with V and J, and all other rearrangements were classified as non-productive. Following IMGT convention, CDR3 was defined as the stretch from the second conserved V-encoded cysteine to the conserved J-encoded phenylalanine. The earlier analysis of about 590 of the donors excluded sequences that lacked an unambiguous match to a single V gene segment. In an earlier analysis of 587 of the donors, a V segment was called functional when productive rearrangements were above 56.7%, and segregating when the standard deviation between donors exceeded 5%. A statistical classification framework was built for diagnosing cytomegalovirus status from the catalog of TCR beta chain sequences. A later analysis assigned V and J genes by comparing TCR nucleotide sequences with IMGT/GENE-DB human TR gene sequences. In a later analysis, CDR3 sequences and most-parsimonious VDJ recombination scenarios were assigned using the TCRdist pipeline. In a later analysis, every TCR beta chain was defined by the combination of its CDR3 amino acid sequence and its V-gene family, and reads without a unique V-gene family were dropped. As a way to deal with suspected cross-contamination and a sequencing artifact, a later analysis dropped over 550 nucleotide sequences that were highly shared and had low generation probability. For each public chain, a later analysis derived a clonal expansion index from normalized ranks of inferred template counts within each repertoire. A later analysis computed generation probabilities with a VDJ recombination model fitted to out-of-frame rearrangements, and checked the results against IGoR. Hypergeometric tests were used in a later analysis to score TCR-TCR, TCR-HLA and TCR-CMV co-occurrence, with a repertoire-size bias correction applied to the TCR pairs. To estimate false discovery rates, a later analysis permuted the HLA or CMV assignments 20 times. In a later analysis, co-occurring TCRs were grouped using DBSCAN, and TCRdist sequence similarity was added for clustering within HLA-allele-positive subsets. Repertoires with fewer than 30,000 or more than 120,000 public chains, plus five repertoires with anomalous nucleotide sharing, were excluded from co-occurrence clustering. Entries here come from immuneACCESS through TCRdb and include only in-frame sequences with V and J called. Some clones fail to appear in such tables; in the studies checked, an unresolved V gene covers under half of the shortfall, and the cause of the remainder is unknown. The V and J calls and the clone size are those of that table, but D and trimming were determined from the DNA. Present in this sample are roughly 100,000 clones, about 80% of which were seen just once. The ten largest clones add up to over 8% of the sample.

On this clone: Which antigen it targets is not known. No much larger clone is present one base from it, and per-base qualities are unavailable.

Via the germline V gene, CDR1 is MDHEN and CDR2 SYDVKM. Its CDR3 holds 16 amino acids, cysteine through phenylalanine. Only the CDR3 part of the read is kept: 48 bases, read in frame from the first base. V was cut back by 6 bases and J by 4 bases, leaving a gap of 21 bases between them. The cohort comprised several hundred healthy bone marrow donors. Cohort members were all nominally healthy when sampled, although unrecorded immune exposures were likely present. The donor was CMV seropositive and was included in the group of almost 300 seropositive cohort members. A peripheral blood sample was provided by each donor, and peripheral blood mononuclear cells were used for TCR beta sequencing. Genomic DNA was extracted from the blood cell samples with the Qiagen DNeasy Blood Extraction Kit.

The sample comprised PBMCs. The V and J segments used are TRBV28 and TRBJ1-2; the D region possibly corresponds to TRBD1 (5 bases align). The clonotype originates from a middle-aged man in good health and CMV-seropositive. The CDR3 region reads CASSPTVWRGIYGYTF. The nucleotides read TGTGCCAGCAGCCCCACCGTTTGGCGGGGCATCTATGGCTACACCTTC.